This T cell receptor (beta chain) was sequenced during a study of vaccination effects on CD4 cells after COVID-19. At the level of the study: Three patients who were convalescent were sampled early, at day +14, and again late after vaccination.

The CDR3 runs 19 residues. The V gene lost 5 bases and the J gene lost 4 bases, with 28 bases spanning the gap. Germline-derived CDR1 and CDR2 are SGHTA and FQGNSA. Profiled with immunoSEQ multiplex PCR; TCRdb holds only in-frame clones, not every one. This sample has 45,000 to 55,000 clones; over 60% occur once, and the top ten carry roughly 5.2%. On this clone itself: What it binds is not known.

When around 10 days of culture had elapsed, CD4+ T cells were isolated. Convalescent patients had PCR-confirmed SARS-CoV-2 infection between March and December 2020. Participants each got two BNT162b2 or mRNA-1273 vaccine doses. The clonotype was recovered from a human donor who had a prior SARS-CoV-2 infection. The source material was CD4+ T cells from PBMCs cultured without peptide, sampled after COVID-19 vaccination. The chain recombines TRBV7-2 with TRBJ2-3; tentatively, D is TRBD1 or TRBD2 (6 bases each). In DNA, the CDR3 is TGTGCCAGCAGCCTAATGGTAACCGGGGGCCCGGGGTACGCAGATACGCAGTATTTT. This encodes CASSLMVTGGPGYADTQYF.